One sample yielded the 21 T cell receptor beta chains listed below, sequenced in a study of metastatic and nonmetastatic thyroid tumors. Among the patients, none had received any treatment before thyroid surgery. TCRdb reprocessed the PCR reads using MiXCR. This sample carries some 52,000 clones, around a sixth of them seen once, and the ten largest clones take about 2.7%. Sequencing used blood. The receptors originated from a female donor with papillary thyroid cancer or a benign thyroid nodule (not recorded which). Some clones in this sample may be carry-over from other donors' samples.

This clone was counted many times. The chain joins TRBV7-2 to TRBJ2-7, with 10 bases matching TRBD1. The CDR3 is made up of 13 amino acids. From germline, CDR1 is SGHTA and CDR2 FQGNSA. J was trimmed by 2 bases and V by 8 bases; bases with no gene match: 3. The CDR3 region has the DNA TGTGCCAGCGAAGGACAGGGGGCCTACGAGCAGTACTTC. This codes for CASEGQGAYEQYF.

There are many counts of this clone. The rearrangement uses TRBV6-1 and TRBJ2-4; TRBD1 is a possible D gene (6 bases). This CDR3 is built from 16 residues. Looked up from germline, CDR1 is MNHNS and CDR2 is SASEGT. Trimming removed 3 bases from V and 5 bases from J, with 17 bases in between. The CDR3 coding sequence is TGTGCCAGCAGTGACCTTCAGGGACACCTCGAAAACATTCAGTACTTC. Amino acids: CASSDLQGHLENIQYF.

Regarding this clone: One end of the junction varies from germline; a read error may be responsible. The chain carries TRBV5-1 and TRBJ1-2, with 7 bases fitting TRBD1. Germline V lookup: CDR1 SGHRS, CDR2 YFSETQ. The CDR3 contains 14 residues. Here the CDR3 DNA reads TGTGCCAGCAGCTTGTACAGGGGCTACTATGGCTACACCTTC. Its protein product is CASSLYRGYYGYTF.

This clone was recorded many times. The chain employs TRBV11-2 and TRBJ2-5; the D gene could be TRBD1 or TRBD2 (7 bases each). Trimming pared 5 bases from V and 1 base from J, leaving 17 bases between. This CDR3 spans 16 amino acids. CDR1 is SGHAT, CDR2 FQNNGV, per germline. DNA of the CDR3: TGTGCCAGCAGCGTACAGGGGAGGGGGGTCCAAGAGACCCAGTACTTC. Translating it yields CASSVQGRGVQETQYF.

This clone was seen at least ten times. Other DNA sequences in this specimen translate into the identical CDR3. This chain uses TRBV5-1 with TRBJ2-5, with 9 positions matching TRBD1. This CDR3 is built from 13 residues. Trimming at V came to 5 bases and at J to 5 bases, leaving 4 bases not matched to a gene. Germline values: CDR1 SGHRS, CDR2 YFSETQ. The CDR3 protein is CASRGTGRETQYF. The CDR3 DNA follows: TGCGCCAGCAGAGGGACAGGGAGGGAGACCCAGTACTTC.

This clone was seen ten or more times. The genes are TRBV6-1 and TRBJ1-2; D gene unclear. This CDR3 is 15 amino acids long. Germline CDR1 is MNHNS and CDR2 is SASEGT. Trimming removed 1 base at V and 6 bases at J, with 15 bases between. The CDR3 DNA reads TGTGCCAGCAGTGAAGAATTAAACGCCCTGGATGGCTACACCTTC. It is translated as CASSEELNALDGYTF.

This clone was seen just once. This may come from a read error, since a much larger clone is one base off. Other DNA sequences in this specimen translate into the identical CDR3. This chain links TRBV5-4 with TRBJ1-6; D possibly corresponds to TRBD1 (6 bases). Germline V gene lookup returns CDR1 SGHNT and CDR2 YYREEE (reference sequence). This CDR3 is 16 amino acids long. For the CDR3, the DNA is TGCGCCAGCAGCTTGGGAAGGGGGGGCGTTAATTCACCCCTCCACTTT. As protein: CASSLGRGGVNSPLHF.

The table lists this clone with many counts. The chain recombines TRBV11-2 with TRBJ2-5, with 15 bases that match TRBD2. The CDR3 extends over 17 amino acids. Germline loops: CDR1 SGHAT, CDR2 FQNNGV. The V gene end was trimmed by 1 base and the J gene end by 4 bases; junction bases not matched to a gene: 4. CDR3 DNA: TGTGCCAGCAGCTTAGTCCTGGGACTAGCGGGAGGAGAGACCCAGTACTTC. Translation gives CASSLVLGLAGGETQYF.

The rearrangement joins TRBV28 to TRBJ1-3, with D hard to call. Per germline, CDR1 MDHEN and CDR2 SYDVKM. The CDR3 is 15 amino acids. V was shortened by 6 bases and J by 2 bases, with 14 bases between the two germline ends. CDR3 coding DNA: TGTGCCAGCAGGCCGGTTCGGAGGGCTGGAAACACCATATATTTT. Its protein product is CASRPVRRAGNTIYF.

This clone was seen repeatedly, ten times or more. The chain links TRBV20-1 to TRBJ2-6, with 7 bases aligning to TRBD1. The CDR3 is 15 residues long. V lost 7 bases to trimming and J lost 0 bases; unmatched junction nucleotides: 6. From germline, CDR1 is DFQATT and CDR2 SNEGSKA (reference sequence). CDR3 sequence (DNA): TGCAGTGTCTGGGCAGGGGGCTCTGGGGCCAACGTCCTGACTTTC. This gives the protein CSVWAGGSGANVLTF.

This clone was counted ten times or more. V is TRBV20-1 and J is TRBJ2-1; D gene uncertain. CDR1 DFQATT and CDR2 SNEGSKA come from the germline V gene (reference sequence). Trimming stripped 0 bases from V and 4 bases from J, with 13 bases between. This CDR3 comprises 15 residues. CDR3 sequence (DNA): TGCAGTGCTAGAGATCCCGCGCACGTATACAATGAGCAGTTCTTC. Its translation: CSARDPAHVYNEQFF.

This clone was recorded at least ten times. The chain links TRBV29-1 to TRBJ2-3; 8 bases line up with TRBD1. V trimming: 6 bases; J trimming: 4 bases; junction bases outside the gene matches: 9. Germline CDR1 and CDR2: SQVTM and ANQGSEA. The CDR3 has 14 residues. CDR3 amino acids: CSVGDRRLADTQYF. The CDR3 region has the DNA TGCAGCGTGGGGGACAGGAGGTTGGCAGATACGCAGTATTTT.

With respect to this clone: Since a much larger clone is just one base distant, this may be a read error. The chain uses TRBV7-2 and TRBJ2-2; D remains unclear. This CDR3 has 14 amino acids. V shed 1 base and J shed 1 base, with 4 bases lying between them. Germline values: CDR1 SGHTA, CDR2 FQGNSA. The CDR3 reads CASSLEGNTGELFF. The CDR3 region has the DNA TGTGCCAGCAGCTTAGAAGGGAACACCGGGGAGCTGTTTTTT.

This clone was counted many times. The chain links TRBV24-1 to TRBJ2-5, with 7 bases lining up with TRBD1. The germline V gene has CDR1 KGHDR and CDR2 SFDVKD. The CDR3 has 13 residues. Unmatched junction bases numbered 5, after V lost 9 bases and J lost 2 bases. CDR3 protein: CATSAGGQETQYF. The CDR3 DNA reads as TGTGCCACCTCCGCAGGGGGTCAAGAGACCCAGTACTTC.

The J gene is TRBJ2-7, the V gene TRBV20-1, with TRBD2 as a possible D gene (6 bases). Germline values: CDR1 DFQATT, CDR2 SNEGSKA (reference sequence). V was pared by 0 bases and J by 5 bases, with 20 bases between. This CDR3 is built from 16 residues. The CDR3 nucleotides are TGCAGTGCTAGAGATGTCAGGGACTTCCTTGTGGACGAGCAGTACTTC. Amino acid sequence: CSARDVRDFLVDEQYF.

V gene TRBV20-1 combines with J gene TRBJ2-1; 9 bases line up with TRBD2. The CDR3 has 17 amino acids. In germline, CDR1 is DFQATT, CDR2 SNEGSKA (reference sequence). The V segment lost 3 bases and the J segment 6 bases; nucleotides outside the gene matches: 15. For the CDR3, the DNA is TGCAGTGCTAGTCCCTGTGGGGCGGGAGGGTTCTCCAATGAGCAGTTCTTC. The encoded protein is CSASPCGAGGFSNEQFF.

This chain links TRBV9 with TRBJ2-2; 7 bases fit TRBD2. The germline gives CDR1 SGDLS, CDR2 YYNGEE. V lost 7 bases to trimming and J lost 1 base; unmatched junction nucleotides: 7. The CDR3 totals 15 residues. The CDR3 spells CASSGERGNTGELFF. CDR3 in DNA: TGTGCCAGCTCGGGGGAGCGGGGGAACACCGGGGAGCTGTTTTTT.

This chain connects TRBV7-3 to TRBJ2-1, with TRBD2 matching over 7 bases. The germline CDR1 and CDR2 sequences are SGHTA and FQGTGA. The trim removed 2 bases at V and 7 bases at J, leaving 8 bases unmatched. This CDR3 is built from 15 residues. In DNA form, the CDR3 reads TGTGCCAGCAGCTTATACGGCGGGAGACAGAATGAGCAGTTCTTC. Its translation: CASSLYGGRQNEQFF.

This clone was picked up many times. The chain is built from TRBV19 and TRBJ2-1; the D gene is possibly TRBD1 (6 bases). The V gene's germline CDR1 is LNHDA and CDR2 SQIVND (reference sequence). V was clipped by 3 bases and J by 8 bases, with 14 bases between them. The CDR3 has 14 amino acids. The DNA for the CDR3 is TGTGCCAGTAGTATCGGCAGACAGGTGGATGAGCAGTTCTTC. Protein product: CASSIGRQVDEQFF.

This clone has more than one count but fewer than ten. The chain has TRBV28 and TRBJ2-7; D is uncertain. This CDR3 has 12 residues. The germline CDR1 and CDR2 sequences are MDHEN and SYDVKM. V was shortened by 6 bases and J by 6 bases, with 12 bases between the two germline ends. The CDR3 DNA reads TGTGCCAGCAGCTTCGGGTATAGCGAGCAGTACTTC. This encodes CASSFGYSEQYF.

This chain links TRBV30 with TRBJ2-7, with D hard to call. The CDR3 contains 12 residues. V lost 3 bases to trimming and J lost 2 bases, with 8 bases between them. CDR1 is GTSNPN, CDR2 SVGIG, per germline (reference sequence). DNA of the CDR3: TGTGCCTGGAGGGCAGACACCTACGAGCAGTACTTC. As protein: CAWRADTYEQYF. Using reference TRBV30 and TRBJ2-7 for the parts outside the CDR3, the full variable domain is SQTIHQWPATLVQPVGSPLSLECTVEGTSNPNLYWYRQAAGRGLQLLFYSVGIGQISSEVPQNLSASRPQDRQFILSSKKLLLSDSGFYLCAWRADTYEQYFGPGTRLTVT.